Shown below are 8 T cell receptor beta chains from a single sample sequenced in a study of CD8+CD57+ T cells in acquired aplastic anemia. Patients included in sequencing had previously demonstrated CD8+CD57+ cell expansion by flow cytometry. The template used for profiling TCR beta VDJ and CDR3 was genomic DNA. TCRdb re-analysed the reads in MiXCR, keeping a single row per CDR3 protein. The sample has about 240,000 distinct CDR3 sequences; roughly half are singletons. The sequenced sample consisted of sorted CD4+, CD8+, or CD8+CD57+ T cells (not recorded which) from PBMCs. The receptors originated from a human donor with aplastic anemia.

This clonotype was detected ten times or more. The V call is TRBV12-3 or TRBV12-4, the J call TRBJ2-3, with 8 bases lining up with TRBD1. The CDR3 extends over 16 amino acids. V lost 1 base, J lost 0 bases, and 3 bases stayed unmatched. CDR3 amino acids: CASSLVGTGSTDTQYF. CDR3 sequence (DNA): TGTGCCAGCAGTTTAGTTGGGACAGGTAGCACAGATACGCAGTATTTT.

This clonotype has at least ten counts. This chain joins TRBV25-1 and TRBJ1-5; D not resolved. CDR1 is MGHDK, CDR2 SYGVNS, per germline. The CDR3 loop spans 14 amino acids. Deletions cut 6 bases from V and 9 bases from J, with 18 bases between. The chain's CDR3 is CASSAQDSLWPQHF. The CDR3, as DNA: TGTGCCAGCAGCGCCCAGGACTCTCTATGGCCCCAGCATTTT.

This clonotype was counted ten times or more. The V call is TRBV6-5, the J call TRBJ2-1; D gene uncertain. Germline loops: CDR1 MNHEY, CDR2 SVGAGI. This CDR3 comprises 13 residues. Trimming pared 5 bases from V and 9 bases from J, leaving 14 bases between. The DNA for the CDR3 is TGTGCCAGCAGTCTTCAGGATCCCCTTGAGCAGTTCTTC. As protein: CASSLQDPLEQFF.

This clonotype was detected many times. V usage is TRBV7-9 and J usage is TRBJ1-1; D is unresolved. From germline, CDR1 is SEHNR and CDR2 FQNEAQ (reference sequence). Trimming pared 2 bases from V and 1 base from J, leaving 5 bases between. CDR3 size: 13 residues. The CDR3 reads CASSLQENTEAFF. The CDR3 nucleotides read TGTGCCAGCAGCTTACAGGAGAACACTGAAGCTTTCTTT.

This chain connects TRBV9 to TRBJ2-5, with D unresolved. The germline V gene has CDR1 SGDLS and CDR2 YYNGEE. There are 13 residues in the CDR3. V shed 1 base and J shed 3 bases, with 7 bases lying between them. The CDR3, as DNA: TGTGCCAGCAGCGTAAGATCAGAAGAGACCCAGTACTTC. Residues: CASSVRSEETQYF.

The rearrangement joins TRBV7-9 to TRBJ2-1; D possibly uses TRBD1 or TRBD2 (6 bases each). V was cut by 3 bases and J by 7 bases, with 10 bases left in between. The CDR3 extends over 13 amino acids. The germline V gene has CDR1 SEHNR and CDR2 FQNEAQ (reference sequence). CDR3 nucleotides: TGTGCCAGCAGCTTCCAGGGGACTAATGAGCAGTTCTTC. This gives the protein CASSFQGTNEQFF.

The CDR3 DNA reads as TGTGCCAGCAGTGGGACAGGGGCGGCAATCTACAATGAGCAGTTCTTC. As protein: CASSGTGAAIYNEQFF. J is TRBJ2-1 and V is TRBV2; 9 positions match TRBD1. Losses at the gene ends were 4 bases for V and 3 bases for J; bases not matched to a gene: 7. The CDR3 runs 16 residues. From germline, CDR1 is SNHLY and CDR2 FYNNEI.

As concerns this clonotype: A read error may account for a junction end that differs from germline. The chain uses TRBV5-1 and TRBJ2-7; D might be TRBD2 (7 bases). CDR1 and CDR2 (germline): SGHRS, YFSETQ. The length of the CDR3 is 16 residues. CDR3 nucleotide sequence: TGTGCCAGCAGCTCCGGGGCGGGGGCCTTAACCTACGAGCAGTACTTC. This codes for CASSSGAGALTYEQYF.